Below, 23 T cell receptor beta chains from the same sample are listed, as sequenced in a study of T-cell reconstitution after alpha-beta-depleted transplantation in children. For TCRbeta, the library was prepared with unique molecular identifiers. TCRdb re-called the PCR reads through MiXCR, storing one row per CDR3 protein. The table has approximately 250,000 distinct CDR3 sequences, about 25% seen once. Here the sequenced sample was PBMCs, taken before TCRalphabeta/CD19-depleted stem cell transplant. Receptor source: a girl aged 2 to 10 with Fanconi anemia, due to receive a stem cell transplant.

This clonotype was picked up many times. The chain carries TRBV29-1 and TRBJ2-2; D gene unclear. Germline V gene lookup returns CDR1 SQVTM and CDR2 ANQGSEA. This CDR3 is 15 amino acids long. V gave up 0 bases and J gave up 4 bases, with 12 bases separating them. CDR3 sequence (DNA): TGCAGCGTTGAAGAAGTGACAAGAAGCACCGGGGAGCTGTTTTTT. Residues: CSVEEVTRSTGELFF.

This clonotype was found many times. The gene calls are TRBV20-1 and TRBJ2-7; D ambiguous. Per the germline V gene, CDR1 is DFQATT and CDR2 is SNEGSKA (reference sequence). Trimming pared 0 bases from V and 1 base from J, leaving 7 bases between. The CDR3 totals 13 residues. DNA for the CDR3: TGCAGTGCTAGAGATCGGGCGTCCTACGAGCAGTACTTC. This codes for CSARDRASYEQYF.

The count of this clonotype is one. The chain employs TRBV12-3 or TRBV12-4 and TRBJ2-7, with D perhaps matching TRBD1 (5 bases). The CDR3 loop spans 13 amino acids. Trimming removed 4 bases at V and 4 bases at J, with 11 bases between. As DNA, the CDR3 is TGTGCCAGCAGTTCCCGACAGATTTACGAGCAGTACTTC. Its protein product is CASSSRQIYEQYF.

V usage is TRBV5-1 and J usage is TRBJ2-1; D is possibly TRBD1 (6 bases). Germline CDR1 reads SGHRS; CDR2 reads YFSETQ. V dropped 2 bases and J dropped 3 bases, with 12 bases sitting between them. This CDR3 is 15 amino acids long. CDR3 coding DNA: TGCGCCAGCAGCTTAAGGGACAAAAACTACAATGAGCAGTTCTTC. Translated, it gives CASSLRDKNYNEQFF.

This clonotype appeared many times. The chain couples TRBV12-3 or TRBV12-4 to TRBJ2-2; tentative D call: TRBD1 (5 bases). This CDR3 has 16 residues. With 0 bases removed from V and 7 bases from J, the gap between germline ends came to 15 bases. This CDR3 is CASSLAGLGLVGELFF. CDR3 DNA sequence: TGTGCCAGCAGTTTAGCGGGGCTCGGGTTGGTCGGGGAGCTGTTTTTT.

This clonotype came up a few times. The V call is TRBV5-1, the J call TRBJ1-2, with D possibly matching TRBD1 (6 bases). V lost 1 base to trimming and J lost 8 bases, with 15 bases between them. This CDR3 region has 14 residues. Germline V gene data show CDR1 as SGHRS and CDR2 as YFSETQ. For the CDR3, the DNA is TGCGCCAGCAGCTTGCGGGGGGCAGGGAAGGGCTACACCTTC. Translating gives CASSLRGAGKGYTF.

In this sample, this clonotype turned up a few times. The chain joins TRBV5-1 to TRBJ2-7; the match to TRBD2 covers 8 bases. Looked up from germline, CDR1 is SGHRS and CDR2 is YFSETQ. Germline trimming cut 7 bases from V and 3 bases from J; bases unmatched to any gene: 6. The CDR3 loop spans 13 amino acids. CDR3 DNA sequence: TGCGCCAGCTCTCCGGGACTAGACTACGAGCAGTACTTC. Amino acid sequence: CASSPGLDYEQYF.

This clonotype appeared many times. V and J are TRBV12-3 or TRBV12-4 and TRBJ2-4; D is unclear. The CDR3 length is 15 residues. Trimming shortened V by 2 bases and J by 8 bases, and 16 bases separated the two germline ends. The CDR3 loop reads CASSLYSDRAHIQYF. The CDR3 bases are TGTGCCAGCAGTTTATACTCGGACCGAGCGCACATTCAGTACTTC.

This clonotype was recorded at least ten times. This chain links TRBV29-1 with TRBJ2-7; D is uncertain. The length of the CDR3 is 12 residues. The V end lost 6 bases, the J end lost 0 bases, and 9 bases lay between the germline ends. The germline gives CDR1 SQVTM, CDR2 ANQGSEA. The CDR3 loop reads CSVTVSSYEQYF. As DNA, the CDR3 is TGCAGCGTGACCGTCAGCTCCTACGAGCAGTACTTC.

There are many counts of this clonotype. DNA for the CDR3: TGCAGCGGAACCGTAAACGGGGAGACCCAGTACTTC. It yields the protein CSGTVNGETQYF. V gene TRBV29-1 combines with J gene TRBJ2-5, with D hard to call. V dropped 7 bases and J dropped 5 bases, with 14 bases sitting between them. From germline, CDR1 is SQVTM and CDR2 ANQGSEA. The CDR3 is 12 residues long.

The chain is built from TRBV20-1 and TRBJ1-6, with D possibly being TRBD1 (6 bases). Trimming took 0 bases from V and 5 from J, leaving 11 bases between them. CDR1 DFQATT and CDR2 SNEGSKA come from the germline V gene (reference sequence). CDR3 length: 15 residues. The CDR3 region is CSARELGANNSPLHF. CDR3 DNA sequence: TGCAGTGCTAGAGAACTGGGGGCAAATAATTCACCCCTCCACTTT.

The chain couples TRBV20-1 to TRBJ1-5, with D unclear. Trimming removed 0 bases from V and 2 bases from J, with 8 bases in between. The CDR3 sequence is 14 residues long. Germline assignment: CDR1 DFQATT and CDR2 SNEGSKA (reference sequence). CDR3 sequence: CSARDPGGNQPQHF. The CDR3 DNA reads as TGCAGTGCTAGAGACCCCGGCGGCAATCAGCCCCAGCATTTT.

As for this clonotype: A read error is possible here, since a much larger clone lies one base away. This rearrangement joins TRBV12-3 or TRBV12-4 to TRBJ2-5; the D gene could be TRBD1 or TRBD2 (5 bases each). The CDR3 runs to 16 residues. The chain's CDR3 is CSSSLGRSSPEETQYF. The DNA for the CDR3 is TGTTCCAGCAGTCTGGGACGTTCCTCCCCCGAAGAGACCCAGTACTTC.

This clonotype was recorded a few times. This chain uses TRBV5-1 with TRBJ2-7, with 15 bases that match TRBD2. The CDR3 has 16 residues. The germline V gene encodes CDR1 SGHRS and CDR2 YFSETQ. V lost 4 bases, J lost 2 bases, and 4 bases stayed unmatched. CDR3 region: CASSPGLAGGPYEQYF. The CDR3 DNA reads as TGCGCCAGCAGCCCGGGACTAGCGGGGGGCCCCTACGAGCAGTACTTC.

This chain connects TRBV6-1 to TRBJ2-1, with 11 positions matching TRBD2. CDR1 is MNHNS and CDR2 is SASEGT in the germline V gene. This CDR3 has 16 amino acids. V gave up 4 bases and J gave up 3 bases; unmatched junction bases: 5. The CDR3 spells CASSGSSGGHYNEQFF. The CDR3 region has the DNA TGTGCCAGCAGTGGGTCTAGCGGGGGGCACTACAATGAGCAGTTCTTC.

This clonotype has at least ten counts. The CDR3 region has the DNA TGTGCCACCAGCCCAGGAATCTCCCCCTACGAGCAGTACTTC. Its translation: CATSPGISPYEQYF. The chain employs TRBV15 and TRBJ2-7; D unclear. V gave up 5 bases and J gave up 2 bases, with 13 bases separating them. Germline V gene data show CDR1 as LNHNV and CDR2 as YYDKDF (reference sequence). This CDR3 contains 14 residues.

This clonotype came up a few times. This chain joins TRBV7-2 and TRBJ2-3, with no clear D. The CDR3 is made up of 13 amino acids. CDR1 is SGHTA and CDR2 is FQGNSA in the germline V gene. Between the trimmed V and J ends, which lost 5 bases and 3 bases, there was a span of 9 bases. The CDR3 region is CASSVYRTDTQYF. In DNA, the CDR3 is TGTGCCAGCAGCGTGTACCGGACAGATACGCAGTATTTT.

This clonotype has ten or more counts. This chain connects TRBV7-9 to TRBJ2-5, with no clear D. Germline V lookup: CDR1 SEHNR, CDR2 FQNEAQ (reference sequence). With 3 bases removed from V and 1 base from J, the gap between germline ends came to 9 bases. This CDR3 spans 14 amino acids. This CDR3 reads CASSLTLSQETQYF. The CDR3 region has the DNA TGTGCCAGCAGCTTGACACTGTCCCAAGAGACCCAGTACTTC.

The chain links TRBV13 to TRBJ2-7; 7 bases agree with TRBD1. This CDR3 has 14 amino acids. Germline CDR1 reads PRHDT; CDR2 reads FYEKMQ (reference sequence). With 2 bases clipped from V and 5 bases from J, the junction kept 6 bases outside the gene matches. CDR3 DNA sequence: TGTGCCAGCAGCTTACGACAGGGATCGCACGAGCAGTACTTC. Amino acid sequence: CASSLRQGSHEQYF.

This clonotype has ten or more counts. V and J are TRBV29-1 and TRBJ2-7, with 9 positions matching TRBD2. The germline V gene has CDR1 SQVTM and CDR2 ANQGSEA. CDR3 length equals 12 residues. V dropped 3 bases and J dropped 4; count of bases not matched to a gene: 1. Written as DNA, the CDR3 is TGCAGCGTTGAGCTAGCGGGGTACGAGCAGTACTTC. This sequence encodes CSVELAGYEQYF.

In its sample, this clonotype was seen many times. Here the CDR3 DNA reads TGCAGTGCTAGAGCCCCGGGACAGGGGACCGATACGCAGTATTTT. It translates to CSARAPGQGTDTQYF. The chain links TRBV20-1 to TRBJ2-3; 10 bases match TRBD1. CDR1 is DFQATT and CDR2 is SNEGSKA in the germline V gene (reference sequence). CDR3 length: 15 amino acids. The junction had 7 bases not matched to a gene; V was cut back by 1 base and J by 6 bases.

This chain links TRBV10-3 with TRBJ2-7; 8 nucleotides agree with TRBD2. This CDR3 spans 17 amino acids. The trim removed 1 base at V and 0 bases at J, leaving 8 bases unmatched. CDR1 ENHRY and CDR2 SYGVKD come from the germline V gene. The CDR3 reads CAISEWLTGTSSYEQYF. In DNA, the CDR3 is TGTGCCATCAGTGAGTGGCTTACCGGGACTAGCTCCTACGAGCAGTACTTC.

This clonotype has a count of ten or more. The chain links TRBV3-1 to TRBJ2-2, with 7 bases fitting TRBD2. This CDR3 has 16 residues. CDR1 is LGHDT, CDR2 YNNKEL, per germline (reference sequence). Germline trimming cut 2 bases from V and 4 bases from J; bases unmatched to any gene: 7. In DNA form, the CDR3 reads TGTGCCAGCAGCCAACCGGGACTACCAAGCACCGGGGAGCTGTTTTTT. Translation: CASSQPGLPSTGELFF.